This T cell receptor beta chain was found in a study of cytomegalovirus exposure and HLA in healthy donors. General study points: TRBV6-2, TRBV6-3 and some other V segments were unresolvable in 87-base-pair reads. Diagnosis of cytomegalovirus status made by the classifier reportedly showed high specificity and sensitivity.

The CDR3 sequence is 16 residues long. CDR1 is MNHNS and CDR2 is SASEGT in the germline V gene. V lost 3 bases to trimming and J lost 1 base, with 15 bases between them. The PCR ran on 60 Vbeta and 13 Jbeta primers. The protocol was immunoSEQ multiplex PCR, while the TCRdb copy is restricted to in-frame clones and leaves out a portion. The sample gives approximately 190,000 clones, about 86% of which show up once; around 2.1% is in the top ten. Details on this clone: The antigen remains unidentified.

The rearrangement joins TRBV6-1 to TRBJ2-5; possibly TRBD1 for D (6 bases). The sample comprised PBMCs. The TCR originated in a woman aged 18-29 years in good health and CMV-seropositive. Here the CDR3 DNA reads TGTGCCAGCAGTGAGACTCACTGGACAGTCCAAGAGACCCAGTACTTC. Amino acids: CASSETHWTVQETQYF.